The 32 T cell receptor beta chains below all came from one sample that was sequenced in a study of graft-versus-host responses after intestinal transplantation. Sequencing used immunoSEQ multiplex PCR; TCRdb keeps in-frame clones, though not all of them. The repertoire holds 150,000 or so clones, with 80% to 95% as singletons. These receptors have no known antigen. Sequencing used unstimulated CD4+ T cells sorted from spleen or lymph node cells, obtained before intestinal transplant. The receptors were gathered from a human donor who received an intestinal transplant.

The chain combines TRBV19 with TRBJ1-1, with 10 bases matching TRBD1. The CDR3 has 16 amino acids. Per the germline V gene, CDR1 is LNHDA and CDR2 is SQIVND (reference sequence). The ends lost 1 base at V and 4 bases at J; junction bases unmatched: 6. The DNA of the CDR3 is TGTGCCAGTAGTATAGGGGGACAGGGGTTCGGCACTGAAGCTTTCTTT. Its translation is CASSIGGQGFGTEAFF.

A few counts support this clone. Distinct nucleotide sequences in the sample also encode this CDR3. The CDR3: CASSIGGVGETQYF. Here the CDR3 DNA reads TGTGCCAGTAGTATAGGGGGGGTGGGGGAGACCCAGTACTTC. The V and J genes are TRBV19 and TRBJ2-5, with D perhaps TRBD2 (6 bases). Trimming pared 1 base from V and 5 bases from J, leaving 11 bases between. The CDR3 totals 14 residues. Germline CDR1 and CDR2: LNHDA and SQIVND (reference sequence).

The chain carries TRBV1 and TRBJ2-3; no check of the table's D call, TRBD2, against the DNA was made. TRBV1 is labeled a pseudogene. The CDR3 runs 15 residues. The CDR3 protein is CTSSQDGSPTDTQYF. DNA for the CDR3: TGCACCAGCAGCCAAGACGGGAGCCCCACAGATACGCAGTATTTT.

The CDR3 region has the DNA TGCGCCAGCAGCTTGGGGTTAGGGGAGACCCAGTACTTC. The encoded protein is CASSLGLGETQYF. The chain is built from TRBV5-1 and TRBJ2-5; D is unresolved. The CDR3 runs 13 residues. Germline lookup yields CDR1 SGHRS and CDR2 YFSETQ. The germline V and J ends were trimmed by 0 bases and 5 bases, with 8 bases remaining between them. Full variable domain (outside the CDR3, taken from reference TRBV5-1 and TRBJ2-5): KAGVTQTPRYLIKTRGQQVTLSCSPISGHRSVSWYQQTPGQGLQFLFEYFSETQRNKGNFPGRFSGRQFSNSRSEMNVSTLELGDSALYLCASSLGLGETQYFGPGTRLLVL.

The rearrangement joins TRBV30 to TRBJ2-3; 9 positions agree with TRBD2. Losses at the gene ends were 2 bases for V and 5 bases for J; bases not matched to a gene: 11. Germline lookup yields CDR1 GTSNPN and CDR2 SVGIG (reference sequence). The CDR3 contains 16 residues. The chain's CDR3 is CAWSLSGSVARDTQYF. CDR3 in DNA: TGTGCCTGGAGTCTTAGCGGGAGCGTTGCAAGAGATACGCAGTATTTT.

This clone was seen once. V gene TRBV7-9 combines with J gene TRBJ2-1; D is unclear. The V gene's germline CDR1 is SEHNR and CDR2 FQNEAQ (reference sequence). The CDR3 has 14 residues. V was shortened by 3 bases and J by 0 bases, with 6 bases between the two germline ends. The CDR3 sequence: CASSFGSSYNEQFF. The DNA of the CDR3 is TGTGCCAGCAGCTTTGGCAGCTCCTACAATGAGCAGTTCTTC.

This clone was seen only a few times. This sequence joins TRBV5-1 and TRBJ2-3, with 12 nucleotides matching TRBD2. CDR1 and CDR2 (germline): SGHRS, YFSETQ. CDR3 length: 17 amino acids. V dropped 0 bases and J dropped 5; count of bases not matched to a gene: 7. DNA of the CDR3: TGCGCCAGCAGCTTGGCCCCCCCGGGACTAGCGGGAGATACGCAGTATTTT. Its translation: CASSLAPPGLAGDTQYF.

The rearrangement links TRBV19 to TRBJ1-5; D may be TRBD1 (5 bases). This CDR3 contains 15 residues. The germline gives CDR1 LNHDA, CDR2 SQIVND (reference sequence). V shed 8 bases and J shed 0 bases, with 14 bases lying between them. CDR3 nucleotides: TGTGCCAGTGCGGGGGGTCGAAATAGCAATCAGCCCCAGCATTTT. It yields the protein CASAGGRNSNQPQHF. Full variable domain (missing parts from reference TRBV19 and TRBJ1-5): DGGITQSPKYLFRKEGQNVTLSCEQNLNHDAMYWYRQDPGQGLRLIYYSQIVNDFQKGDIAEGYSVSREKKESFPLTVTSAQKNPTAFYLCASAGGRNSNQPQHFGDGTRLSIL.

The V gene is TRBV6-5, the J gene TRBJ1-2; D is ambiguous. CDR3 size: 15 residues. Germline-derived CDR1 and CDR2 are MNHEY and SVGAGI. The V end was cut by 5 bases, the J end by 3 bases, with 16 bases between. CDR3: CASSLGPPSYYGYTF. In DNA, the CDR3 is TGTGCCAGCAGTCTCGGACCGCCCTCATACTATGGCTACACCTTC.

The J gene is TRBJ2-3, the V gene TRBV28; 10 bases match TRBD2. Germline assignment: CDR1 MDHEN and CDR2 SYDVKM. V lost 5 bases to trimming and J lost 2 bases; unmatched junction nucleotides: 19. The CDR3 is made up of 20 amino acids. The CDR3 coding sequence is TGTGCCAGCAGTCATAGGATGGGGCTAGCGGGAGATTTCAACACAGATACGCAGTATTTT. Protein product: CASSHRMGLAGDFNTDTQYF.

The chain links TRBV28 to TRBJ2-5, with D possibly being TRBD1 or TRBD2 (5 bases each). The CDR3 extends over 14 amino acids. The ends were cut back, 6 bases at V and 2 bases at J, with 13 bases in the middle. The germline V gene encodes CDR1 MDHEN and CDR2 SYDVKM. The CDR3 sequence: CASRGPRGQETQYF. The CDR3 coding sequence is TGTGCCAGCAGGGGACCGAGGGGACAAGAGACCCAGTACTTC.

CDR3 loop: CASSPQGTNYGYTF. CDR3 in DNA: TGTGCCAGCAGCCCTCAGGGGACTAACTATGGCTACACCTTC. The chain carries TRBV28 and TRBJ1-2; TRBD1 is a possible D gene (6 bases). Germline values: CDR1 MDHEN, CDR2 SYDVKM. The V end was cut by 6 bases, the J end by 0 bases, with 11 bases between. The CDR3 consists of 14 residues.

The chain employs TRBV7-8 and TRBJ2-1; 9 nucleotides match TRBD2. The germline V gene encodes CDR1 SGHVS and CDR2 FQNEAQ. J was trimmed by 8 bases and V by 0 bases; bases with no gene match: 5. The CDR3 spans 15 residues. CDR3 region: CASSLAGREGDEQFF. The CDR3 DNA reads as TGTGCCAGCAGCTTAGCCGGGCGGGAGGGCGATGAGCAGTTCTTC. Based on the CDR3 plus reference TRBV7-8 and TRBJ2-1, the full variable domain is GAGVSQSPRYKVAKRGQDVALRCDPISGHVSLFWYQQALGQGPEFLTYFQNEAQLDKSGLPSDRFFAERPEGSVSTLKIQRTQQEDSAVYLCASSLAGREGDEQFFGPGTRLTVL.

The sample holds a few counts of this clone. The V call is TRBV25-1, the J call TRBJ2-3; D gene ambiguous. The V end lost 7 bases, the J end lost 0 bases, and 11 bases lay between the germline ends. Germline V lookup: CDR1 MGHDK, CDR2 SYGVNS. The CDR3 covers 14 residues. The CDR3 coding sequence is TGTGCCAGCACAGGCAGAGTTAGCACAGATACGCAGTATTTT. Translating it yields CASTGRVSTDTQYF.

V and J are TRBV7-9 and TRBJ2-6; 9 bases fit TRBD1. The CDR3 totals 18 residues. Trimming at V came to 5 bases and at J to 2 bases, leaving 10 bases not matched to a gene. CDR1 and CDR2 from the germline V gene are SEHNR and FQNEAQ (reference sequence). CDR3 DNA sequence: TGTGCCAGCAGCGAACTAGGACAGGGGCTTGCTGGGGCCAACGTCCTGACTTTC. It is translated as CASSELGQGLAGANVLTF.

In DNA form, the CDR3 reads TGTGCCTGGAGCCCAGCGGGAGGGCCCAAAAACATTCAGTACTTC. This sequence encodes CAWSPAGGPKNIQYF. The chain is built from TRBV30 and TRBJ2-4; TRBD2 aligns across 10 bases. The germline V gene encodes CDR1 GTSNPN and CDR2 SVGIG (reference sequence). V lost 3 bases and J lost 2; bases outside the gene matches: 4. There are 15 residues in the CDR3.

The CDR3 protein is CASSIAHSGNYGYTF. The CDR3 DNA reads TGTGCCAGTAGTATAGCGCACAGCGGGAACTATGGCTACACCTTC. The chain joins TRBV19 to TRBJ1-2; D not certain. CDR1 and CDR2 from the germline V gene are LNHDA and SQIVND (reference sequence). The CDR3 length is 15 residues. V was shortened by 1 base and J by 2 bases, with 11 bases between the two germline ends. Supplemented by reference TRBV19 and TRBJ1-2, the full variable domain reads DGGITQSPKYLFRKEGQNVTLSCEQNLNHDAMYWYRQDPGQGLRLIYYSQIVNDFQKGDIAEGYSVSREKKESFPLTVTSAQKNPTAFYLCASSIAHSGNYGYTFGSGTRLTVV.

This clone was detected only once. V is TRBV6-1 and J is TRBJ2-2, with TRBD1 as a possible D gene (6 bases). The CDR3 extends over 15 amino acids. CDR1 and CDR2 (germline): MNHNS, SASEGT. V lost 4 bases to trimming and J lost 9 bases, with 18 bases between them. This chain's CDR3 is CASSGDPGQFWELFF. In nucleotides, the CDR3 is TGTGCCAGCAGTGGCGACCCCGGACAGTTTTGGGAGCTGTTTTTT.

The V gene is TRBV19, the J gene TRBJ2-3; D unclear. Germline CDR1 is LNHDA and CDR2 is SQIVND (reference sequence). This CDR3 spans 15 amino acids. V dropped 5 bases and J dropped 0 bases, with 12 bases sitting between them. The CDR3 loop is CASSFEASSTDTQYF. In DNA, the CDR3 is TGTGCCAGTAGTTTTGAGGCGAGCAGCACAGATACGCAGTATTTT. The variable domain in full, with the rest retrieved from reference TRBV19 and TRBJ2-3, is DGGITQSPKYLFRKEGQNVTLSCEQNLNHDAMYWYRQDPGQGLRLIYYSQIVNDFQKGDIAEGYSVSREKKESFPLTVTSAQKNPTAFYLCASSFEASSTDTQYFGPGTRLTVL.

J is TRBJ2-6 and V is TRBV6-6; D might be TRBD1 or TRBD2, each matching 5 bases. The CDR3 runs to 14 residues. V was pared by 4 bases and J by 2 bases, with 6 bases between. Germline-derived CDR1 and CDR2 are MNHNY and SVGAGI (reference sequence). The CDR3 sequence is CASSWDPGANVLTF. The CDR3 DNA reads as TGTGCCAGCAGTTGGGACCCTGGGGCCAACGTCCTGACTTTC.

The V and J genes are TRBV28 and TRBJ2-5; no reliable D call. The DNA matches TRBJ2-7 better at its end, which makes the J call doubtful. Germline assignment: CDR1 MDHEN and CDR2 SYDVKM. There are 12 residues in the CDR3. The CDR3 region has the DNA TGTGCCAGCAGAGGCGGTACCTACGAGCAGTACTTC. Encoded protein: CASRGGTYEQYF.

The V call is TRBV19, the J call TRBJ2-3, with a weak D call TRBD1 (5 bases). Trimming removed 5 bases at V and 4 bases at J, with 16 bases between. Germline CDR1 reads LNHDA; CDR2 reads SQIVND (reference sequence). The CDR3 sequence is 15 residues long. The CDR3 reads CASSRPTPGPDTQYF. The CDR3 DNA reads TGTGCCAGTAGTCGACCGACGCCAGGGCCAGATACGCAGTATTTT.

V and J are TRBV28 and TRBJ1-5, with 7 bases matching TRBD1. V lost 2 bases, J lost 4 bases, and 11 bases stayed unmatched. The CDR3 runs 17 residues. Germline loops: CDR1 MDHEN, CDR2 SYDVKM. The DNA of the CDR3 is TGTGCCAGCAGTTTAGTGTTGGGACAGCTTCAAAATCAGCCCCAGCATTTT. Protein: CASSLVLGQLQNQPQHF.

The rearrangement joins TRBV2 to TRBJ2-1; D unclear. The CDR3 contains 13 residues. CDR1 is SNHLY, CDR2 FYNNEI, per germline. Trimming took off 5 bases at V and 5 bases at J, with 10 bases between the two ends. CDR3 in amino acids: CASSSRYNNEQFF. The CDR3 region has the DNA TGTGCCAGCAGTTCACGATATAACAATGAGCAGTTCTTC. Full variable domain (remainder filled in from reference TRBV2 and TRBJ2-1): EPEVTQTPSHQVTQMGQEVILRCVPISNHLYFYWYRQILGQKVEFLVSFYNNEISEKSEIFDDQFSVERPDGSNFTLKIRSTKLEDSAMYFCASSSRYNNEQFFGPGTRLTVL.

This rearrangement joins TRBV6-1 to TRBJ1-1; TRBD1 is a possible D gene (5 bases). Trimming pared 10 bases from V and 1 base from J, leaving 13 bases between. The CDR3 covers 13 residues. Germline V CDR1 and CDR2: MNHNS, SASEGT. In nucleotides, the CDR3 is TGTGCCACAGGGTGGGTAAAGAACACTGAAGCTTTCTTT. As protein: CATGWVKNTEAFF.

The chain recombines TRBV4-2 with TRBJ2-1, with D hard to call. Trimming removed 1 base from V and 0 bases from J, with 10 bases in between. In germline, CDR1 is LGHNA, CDR2 YNFKEQ. This CDR3 contains 16 residues. The CDR3: CASSQADISSYNEQFF. The CDR3 DNA sequence: TGTGCCAGCAGCCAAGCCGATATTAGCTCCTACAATGAGCAGTTCTTC.

V and J are TRBV19 and TRBJ2-5; D is possibly TRBD1 (6 bases). TRBJ2-7 matches the DNA end more closely, so the J call is doubtful. This CDR3 spans 14 amino acids. Germline CDR1 reads LNHDA; CDR2 reads SQIVND (reference sequence). The CDR3 here is CASSTRGQSHEQYF. The CDR3 DNA sequence: TGTGCCAGTAGTACTAGAGGACAGAGCCACGAGCAGTACTTC.

The V call is TRBV7-3, the J call TRBJ2-1, with 8 positions matching TRBD2. In germline, CDR1 is SGHTA, CDR2 FQGTGA. V was clipped by 8 bases and J by 6 bases; unmatched bases: 9. The CDR3 has 14 residues. DNA for the CDR3: TGTGCCAGCTCCGGGCTAGCGGGTAGCAATGAGCAGTTCTTC. This encodes CASSGLAGSNEQFF.

The V call is TRBV7-2, the J call TRBJ1-3; D uncertain. The CDR3 is 14 amino acids. Trimming left V 7 bases short and J 2 bases short, with 12 bases between. Germline loops: CDR1 SGHTA, CDR2 FQGNSA. The DNA of the CDR3 is TGTGCCAGCAACCAAGGGAAGCCTGGAAACACCATATATTTT. It is translated as CASNQGKPGNTIYF.

This clone was picked up one time. The genes are TRBV7-9 and TRBJ1-1; the D gene is possibly TRBD1 (6 bases). The CDR3 runs to 14 residues. V lost 5 bases to trimming and J lost 5 bases, with 15 bases between them. Germline CDR1 and CDR2: SEHNR and FQNEAQ (reference sequence). The chain's CDR3 is CASSEQGGGTEAFF. The CDR3 bases are TGTGCCAGCAGCGAACAGGGAGGGGGGACTGAAGCTTTCTTT.

The V and J genes are TRBV9 and TRBJ2-3, with D hard to call. CDR3 length: 11 residues. Trimming took 0 bases from V and 5 from J, leaving 1 base between them. Looked up from germline, CDR1 is SGDLS and CDR2 is YYNGEE. DNA of the CDR3: TGTGCCAGCAGCGTAGAAGATACGCAGTATTTT. It specifies CASSVEDTQYF.

The gene calls are TRBV28 and TRBJ2-3; D possibly matches TRBD1 or TRBD2 (5 bases each). V was trimmed by 0 bases and J by 1 base, leaving 14 bases between them. CDR1 and CDR2 (germline): MDHEN, SYDVKM. The CDR3 is 17 amino acids. CDR3: CASSLWGTPGGTDTQYF. CDR3 in DNA: TGTGCCAGCAGTTTATGGGGGACCCCTGGAGGCACAGATACGCAGTATTTT.